This TCR beta chain was identified in a study of T cells in Graves' hyperthyroidism and ophthalmopathy. This clonotype was counted many times. It was RNA transcripts that yielded the amplified TCR beta CDR3 regions. RT-PCR in the first round (using the HTBI primer set) targeted the TCR CDR3. TCRdb re-called the multiplex PCR reads through MiXCR, storing one row per CDR3 protein. The sample includes around 610,000 distinct CDR3 sequences, roughly 14% seen only once; the top ten take 3.5% to 4.5%. Germline V gene sequence: CDR1 MNHEY, CDR2 SVGAGI. V shed 6 bases, J shed 5 bases, and the junction held 6 bases outside the gene matches. The CDR3 runs to 14 residues.

The rearrangement links TRBV6-5 to TRBJ2-1, with 8 bases aligning to TRBD2. Sequencing was done on a sample of blood. The TCR comes from a woman aged 40 to 49 with Graves' ophthalmopathy. The CDR3 nucleotides are TGTGCCAGCAGCCGACTAGCGCGAGACAATGAGCAGTTCTTC. Residues: CASSRLARDNEQFF.